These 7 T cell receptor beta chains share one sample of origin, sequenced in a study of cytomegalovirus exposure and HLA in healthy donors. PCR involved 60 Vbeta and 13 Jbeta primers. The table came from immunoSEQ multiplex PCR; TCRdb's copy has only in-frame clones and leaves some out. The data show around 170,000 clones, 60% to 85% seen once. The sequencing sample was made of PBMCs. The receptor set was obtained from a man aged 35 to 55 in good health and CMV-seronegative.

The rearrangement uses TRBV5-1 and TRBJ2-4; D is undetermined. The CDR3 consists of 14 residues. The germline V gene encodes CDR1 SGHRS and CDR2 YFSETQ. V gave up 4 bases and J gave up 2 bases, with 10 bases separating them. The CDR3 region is CASSLDPTKNIQYF. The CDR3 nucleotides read TGCGCCAGCAGCCTGGACCCTACCAAAAACATTCAGTACTTC. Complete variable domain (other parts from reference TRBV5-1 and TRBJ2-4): KAGVTQTPRYLIKTRGQQVTLSCSPISGHRSVSWYQQTPGQGLQFLFEYFSETQRNKGNFPGRFSGRQFSNSRSEMNVSTLELGDSALYLCASSLDPTKNIQYFGAGTRLSVL.

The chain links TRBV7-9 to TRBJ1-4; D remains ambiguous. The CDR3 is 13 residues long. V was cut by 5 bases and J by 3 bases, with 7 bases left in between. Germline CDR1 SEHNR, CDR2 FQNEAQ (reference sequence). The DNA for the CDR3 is TGTGCCAGCAGCATGAGTCCTAATGAAAAACTGTTTTTT. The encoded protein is CASSMSPNEKLFF.

The CDR3 DNA sequence: TGTGCCAGCAGTGAAGCGGAGGGGGCACATCAGCCCCAGCATTTT. Its translation: CASSEAEGAHQPQHF. The chain uses TRBV2 and TRBJ1-5, with 7 bases lining up with TRBD1. The CDR3 is 15 residues long. Trimming removed 0 bases from V and 5 bases from J; junction bases left unmatched: 4. Germline V gene lookup returns CDR1 SNHLY and CDR2 FYNNEI.

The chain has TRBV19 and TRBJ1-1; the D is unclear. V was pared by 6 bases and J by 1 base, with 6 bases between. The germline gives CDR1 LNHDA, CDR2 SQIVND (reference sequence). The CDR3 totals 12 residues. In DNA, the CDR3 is TGTGCCAGTAGGGGAGCGAACACTGAAGCTTTCTTT. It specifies CASRGANTEAFF.

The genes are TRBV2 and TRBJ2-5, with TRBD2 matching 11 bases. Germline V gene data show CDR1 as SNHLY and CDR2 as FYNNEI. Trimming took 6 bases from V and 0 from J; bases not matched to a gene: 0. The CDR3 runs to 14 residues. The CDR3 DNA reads TGTGCCAGCAGGACTAGCGGGGACCAAGAGACCCAGTACTTC. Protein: CASRTSGDQETQYF. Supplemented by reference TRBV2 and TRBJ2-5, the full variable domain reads EPEVTQTPSHQVTQMGQEVILRCVPISNHLYFYWYRQILGQKVEFLVSFYNNEISEKSEIFDDQFSVERPDGSNFTLKIRSTKLEDSAMYFCASRTSGDQETQYFGPGTRLLVL.

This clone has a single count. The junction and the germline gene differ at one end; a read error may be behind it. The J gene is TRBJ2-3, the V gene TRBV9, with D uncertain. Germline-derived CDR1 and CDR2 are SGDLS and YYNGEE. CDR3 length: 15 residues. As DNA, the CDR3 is TGTGCCAGCAGCGTAGTGGGTGCCAGAACAGATATGCAGTATTTT. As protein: CASSVVGARTDMQYF.

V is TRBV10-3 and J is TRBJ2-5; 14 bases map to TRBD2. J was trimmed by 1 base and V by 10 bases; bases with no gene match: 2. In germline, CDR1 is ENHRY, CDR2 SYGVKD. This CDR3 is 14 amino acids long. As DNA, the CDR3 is TGTGCCACTGGGACTAGCGGGGGCCAAGAGACCCAGTACTTC. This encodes CATGTSGGQETQYF.